This TCR beta chain was captured in a study of chemoradiotherapy in HPV16-positive cancers. Overall study: Candidate HPV-specific T-cell clones and common TCR motifs came from functional assays in two HPV16-positive patients. Study results and limitations: The functional HPV-specific definition rests on just a couple of HPV16-positive patients. Non-HPV-specific T cells did not expand in tumors during treatment, whereas candidate HPV-specific clones and E7-related motifs did.

Using immunoSEQ multiplex PCR, the repertoire was profiled, and TCRdb retains in-frame clones only, with some absent. This sample has around 17,000 clones; 65% to 80% occur once, and the top ten carry under 8.5%. A remark on this clone: No antigen is known for it.

The CDR3 is made up of 15 amino acids. Trimming took 4 bases from V and 1 from J, leaving 13 bases between them. Germline assignment: CDR1 SGHRS and CDR2 YFSETQ. The sequencing here drew on tumor tissue, taken from a patient who underwent chemoradiotherapy. This TCR was recovered from a human donor with HPV-associated anogenital cancer. This rearrangement joins TRBV5-1 to TRBJ2-3, with D perhaps given as TRBD1 or TRBD2 (5 bases each). The CDR3, as DNA: TGCGCCAGCAGCCCCTGGGACCCCCGCACAGATACGCAGTATTTT. It translates to CASSPWDPRTDTQYF.